These 28 T cell receptor beta chains were all obtained from the same sample, sequenced in a study of control samples from healthy donors and cancer patients. This table comes from immunoSEQ multiplex PCR, and its TCRdb copy is limited to in-frame clones, with some not included. Here the sample spans some 120,000 clones, approximately 90% being singletons. Sequencing was done on a sample of blood. The source is a man aged 18 to 30 in good health.

Worth noting for this clone: This CDR3 is also generated by other DNA sequences in the sample. The CDR3 DNA reads as TGTGCCAGCAGCTTGGGGCAGGGGAGCTACGAGCAGTACTTC. This codes for CASSLGQGSYEQYF. This chain links TRBV5-4 with TRBJ2-7, with a tentative D call TRBD1 (6 bases). The CDR3 is made up of 14 amino acids. V was clipped by 0 bases and J by 3 bases, with 10 bases between them. Germline CDR1 is SGHNT and CDR2 is YYREEE (reference sequence).

The chain uses TRBV5-1 and TRBJ2-7; D may correspond to TRBD1 or TRBD2 (5 bases each). This CDR3 contains 15 residues. Germline CDR1 is SGHRS and CDR2 is YFSETQ. V dropped 4 bases and J dropped 0 bases, with 14 bases sitting between them. DNA for the CDR3: TGCGCCAGCAGCCCGGCTGGGGACGTCTCCTACGAGCAGTACTTC. Amino acids: CASSPAGDVSYEQYF. The full variable domain, completed using reference TRBV5-1 and TRBJ2-7, is KAGVTQTPRYLIKTRGQQVTLSCSPISGHRSVSWYQQTPGQGLQFLFEYFSETQRNKGNFPGRFSGRQFSNSRSEMNVSTLELGDSALYLCASSPAGDVSYEQYFGPGTRLTVT.

This clone appeared once. J is TRBJ2-3 and V is TRBV9, with 8 bases fitting TRBD1. Germline CDR1 SGDLS, CDR2 YYNGEE. This CDR3 contains 15 residues. J gave up 6 bases and V 4 bases, and 10 bases lay outside the gene matches. The CDR3: CASSFQGAARDTQYF. The CDR3 nucleotides are TGTGCCAGCAGCTTCCAGGGGGCAGCCCGGGATACGCAGTATTTT.

This chain uses TRBV12-3 or TRBV12-4 with TRBJ2-3, with D unclear. Trimming removed 6 bases at V and 5 bases at J, with 6 bases between. The CDR3 has 11 residues. CDR3 nucleotides: TGTGCCAGCAGCCTGAGAGATACGCAGTATTTT. Translated: CASSLRDTQYF.

The chain has TRBV4-1 and TRBJ1-4; the D is unclear. The CDR3 has 15 residues. Germline values: CDR1 MGHRA, CDR2 YSYEKL. V gave up 1 base and J gave up 8 bases, with 14 bases separating them. The DNA of the CDR3 is TGCGCCAGCAGCCAAGGAGGAGGCGGAAGCGAAAAACTGTTTTTT. Translation: CASSQGGGGSEKLFF.

CDR3 loop: CAISRYGGQGSYNEQFF. The CDR3 bases are TGTGCCATCAGCCGATACGGGGGACAGGGGTCCTACAATGAGCAGTTCTTC. V and J are TRBV10-3 and TRBJ2-1; 10 nucleotides line up with TRBD1. Germline V gene sequence: CDR1 ENHRY, CDR2 SYGVKD. This CDR3 spans 17 amino acids. V was pared by 6 bases and J by 1 base, with 9 bases of the junction left unmatched.

This clone appeared a few times. The J gene is TRBJ1-2, the V gene TRBV19, with D possibly TRBD1 on 5 matching bases. Germline-derived CDR1 and CDR2 are LNHDA and SQIVND (reference sequence). This CDR3 has 14 amino acids. Trimming removed 7 bases at V and 3 bases at J, with 15 bases between. The CDR3: CASTNGAVYYGYTF. CDR3 DNA sequence: TGTGCCAGTACTAATGGGGCGGTCTACTATGGCTACACCTTC.

The chain couples TRBV7-9 to TRBJ1-1; possibly TRBD1 for D (5 bases). In germline, CDR1 is SEHNR, CDR2 FQNEAQ (reference sequence). V was clipped by 1 base and J by 5 bases, with 20 bases between them. This CDR3 region has 17 residues. Here the CDR3 reads CASSLEGQGWGKTEAFF. The CDR3, as DNA: TGTGCCAGCAGCTTAGAGGGCCAGGGATGGGGGAAGACTGAAGCTTTCTTT. The entire variable domain, with the rest obtained from reference TRBV7-9 and TRBJ1-1, is as follows: DTGVSQNPRHKITKRGQNVTFRCDPISEHNRLYWYRQTLGQGPEFLTYFQNEAQLEKSRLLSDRFSAERPKGSFSTLEIQRTEQGDSAMYLCASSLEGQGWGKTEAFFGQGTRLTVV.

The J gene is TRBJ2-3, the V gene TRBV23-1, with D possibly matching TRBD2 (6 bases). TRBV23-1 is an ORF, with its function uncertain. Deletions cut 4 bases from V and 3 bases from J, with 8 bases between. The length of the CDR3 is 13 residues. CDR3 amino acids: CASSLGRTDTQYF. The DNA of the CDR3 is TGCGCCAGCAGTCTAGGGAGGACAGATACGCAGTATTTT.

The chain joins TRBV14 to TRBJ1-3; D gene unclear. V was trimmed by 0 bases and J by 0 bases, leaving 12 bases between them. CDR3 length: 17 amino acids. Per the germline V gene, CDR1 is SGHDN and CDR2 is FVKESK. CDR3 residues: CASSQDGPAFSGNTIYF. CDR3 in DNA: TGTGCCAGCAGCCAAGATGGTCCAGCCTTCTCTGGAAACACCATATATTTT.

CDR3 coding DNA: TGTGCCAGCAGCGCGGTCGGACAGGGCCGGGAGACCCAGTACTTC. Translation gives CASSAVGQGRETQYF. The V call is TRBV7-9, the J call TRBJ2-5, with 8 bases identical to TRBD1. Per germline, CDR1 SEHNR and CDR2 FQNEAQ (reference sequence). This CDR3 comprises 15 residues. Trimming removed 5 bases from V and 5 bases from J; junction bases left unmatched: 10.

The rearrangement joins TRBV19 to TRBJ1-6, with TRBD1 as a possible D gene (6 bases). The length of the CDR3 is 13 residues. Germline V gene lookup returns CDR1 LNHDA and CDR2 SQIVND (reference sequence). V shed 5 bases and J shed 9 bases, with 11 bases lying between them. CDR3 sequence (DNA): TGTGCCAGTAGTTCCCAGGGGTTTTCACCCCTCCACTTT. This codes for CASSSQGFSPLHF.

The chain has TRBV6-1 and TRBJ1-2; D may be TRBD1 (6 bases). The CDR3 is 15 amino acids. Germline assignment: CDR1 MNHNS and CDR2 SASEGT. V lost 3 bases, J lost 3 bases, and 14 bases lay in between. CDR3 sequence reads: CASSDPGGADYGYTF. The CDR3, as DNA: TGTGCCAGCAGTGATCCGGGGGGCGCTGACTATGGCTACACCTTC.

V usage is TRBV12-5 and J usage is TRBJ1-2; D unclear. Germline CDR1 reads LGHNT; CDR2 reads FRNRAP. V was shortened by 1 base and J by 3 bases, with 12 bases between the two germline ends. The CDR3 extends over 15 amino acids. CDR3 sequence (DNA): TGTGCTAGTGGTTTGGGCCCGAATGTAGACTATGGCTACACCTTC. Its protein product is CASGLGPNVDYGYTF.

The genes are TRBV5-1 and TRBJ2-7; 8 positions agree with TRBD2. CDR1 and CDR2 (germline): SGHRS, YFSETQ. The CDR3 spans 15 residues. The V gene end was trimmed by 6 bases and the J gene end by 7 bases; junction bases not matched to a gene: 15. This chain's CDR3 is CASKSGGSPDREQYF. The DNA for the CDR3 is TGCGCCAGCAAAAGCGGGGGAAGCCCGGATCGGGAGCAGTACTTC. Drawing the rest from reference TRBV5-1 and TRBJ2-7, the complete variable domain is KAGVTQTPRYLIKTRGQQVTLSCSPISGHRSVSWYQQTPGQGLQFLFEYFSETQRNKGNFPGRFSGRQFSNSRSEMNVSTLELGDSALYLCASKSGGSPDREQYFGPGTRLTVT.

The rearrangement uses TRBV4-2 and TRBJ1-2, with D unresolved. Trimming removed 4 bases from V and 4 bases from J, with 16 bases in between. CDR1 is LGHNA and CDR2 is YNFKEQ in the germline V gene. The length of the CDR3 is 15 residues. The CDR3 coding sequence is TGTGCCAGCAGCCGCGAGCTCGACCCTTCCTATGGCTACACCTTC. Amino acid sequence: CASSRELDPSYGYTF.

The chain employs TRBV30 and TRBJ2-7, with D perhaps being TRBD1 or TRBD2 (5 bases each). Germline CDR1 is GTSNPN and CDR2 is SVGIG (reference sequence). There are 16 residues in the CDR3. The V and J ends lost 3 bases and 4 bases respectively, with 22 bases between them. Here the CDR3 reads CAWRGVGTSKHYEQYF. In DNA, the CDR3 is TGTGCCTGGAGGGGGGTTGGGACCTCAAAACATTACGAGCAGTACTTC. Variable domain in full (rest from reference TRBV30 and TRBJ2-7): SQTIHQWPATLVQPVGSPLSLECTVEGTSNPNLYWYRQAAGRGLQLLFYSVGIGQISSEVPQNLSASRPQDRQFILSSKKLLLSDSGFYLCAWRGVGTSKHYEQYFGPGTRLTVT.

About this clone itself: This sample includes further DNA sequences coding for the same CDR3. The rearrangement uses TRBV19 and TRBJ2-5; 9 nucleotides line up with TRBD2. Per the germline V gene, CDR1 is LNHDA and CDR2 is SQIVND (reference sequence). This CDR3 has 15 residues. V dropped 3 bases and J dropped 4; count of bases not matched to a gene: 6. CDR3 amino acids: CASSIPAGGGETQYF. In DNA form, the CDR3 reads TGTGCCAGTAGTATCCCCGCGGGGGGGGGAGAGACCCAGTACTTC.

The V and J genes are TRBV30 and TRBJ1-2, with D uncertain. V lost 0 bases and J 3 bases, leaving 8 bases between the germline ends. This CDR3 is built from 13 residues. Germline CDR1 GTSNPN, CDR2 SVGIG (reference sequence). The CDR3 coding sequence is TGTGCCTGGAGTGTACGCCGGGACTATGGCTACACCTTC. It specifies CAWSVRRDYGYTF.

This clone was counted between two and nine times. The rearrangement joins TRBV5-4 to TRBJ1-1, with 8 bases that match TRBD1. CDR1 and CDR2 (germline): SGHNT, YYREEE (reference sequence). The CDR3 runs 15 residues. V lost 3 bases to trimming and J lost 0 bases; unmatched junction nucleotides: 4. The CDR3 sequence is CASSSGTGLNTEAFF. The CDR3 nucleotides are TGTGCCAGCAGCTCCGGGACAGGATTGAACACTGAAGCTTTCTTT.

The chain employs TRBV5-4 and TRBJ2-5, with TRBD1 matching 7 bases. V was pared by 5 bases and J by 4 bases, with 5 bases of the junction left unmatched. The germline CDR1 and CDR2 sequences are SGHNT and YYREEE (reference sequence). The CDR3 is made up of 13 amino acids. The CDR3 reads CASREQGRETQYF. DNA for the CDR3: TGTGCCAGCAGAGAACAGGGGAGAGAGACCCAGTACTTC.

CDR3 protein: CASGLYEQFF. DNA for the CDR3: TGTGCTAGTGGTTTGTATGAGCAGTTCTTC. The V call is TRBV12-5, the J call TRBJ2-1; D unclear. Germline CDR1 and CDR2: LGHNT and FRNRAP. The CDR3 loop spans 10 amino acids. Trimming cost V 2 bases and J 8 bases, with 1 base left between them.

V and J are TRBV19 and TRBJ1-6, with D tentatively TRBD1 (5 bases). V gave up 0 bases and J gave up 8 bases, with 11 bases separating them. CDR3 length equals 15 residues. CDR1 and CDR2 from the germline V gene are LNHDA and SQIVND (reference sequence). In nucleotides, the CDR3 is TGTGCCAGTAGTATAGATAGGGGTATCGATTCACCCCTCCACTTT. It codes for CASSIDRGIDSPLHF. The full variable domain, rest sourced from reference TRBV19 and TRBJ1-6, is DGGITQSPKYLFRKEGQNVTLSCEQNLNHDAMYWYRQDPGQGLRLIYYSQIVNDFQKGDIAEGYSVSREKKESFPLTVTSAQKNPTAFYLCASSIDRGIDSPLHFGNGTRLTVT.

The chain couples TRBV24-1 to TRBJ2-4; 10 positions agree with TRBD2. After removal of 0 bases from V and 9 bases from J, the junction contained 10 bases not matched to a gene. The CDR3 runs 17 residues. Germline V gene lookup returns CDR1 KGHDR and CDR2 SFDVKD. The CDR3 region is CATSDLLLAGYGSIQYF. CDR3 DNA: TGTGCCACCAGTGATTTGTTACTAGCGGGGTATGGGAGCATTCAGTACTTC.

The chain has TRBV10-2 and TRBJ1-5, with a possible D match to TRBD1 (5 bases). Germline lookup yields CDR1 WSHSY and CDR2 SAAADI. This CDR3 contains 13 residues. V shed 8 bases and J shed 7 bases, with 15 bases lying between them. CDR3 region: CASQIGAGQPQHF. The CDR3 nucleotides are TGCGCCAGCCAAATCGGAGCAGGGCAGCCCCAGCATTTT.

V is TRBV9 and J is TRBJ2-1; 10 nucleotides agree with TRBD2. The germline V gene encodes CDR1 SGDLS and CDR2 YYNGEE. This CDR3 has 15 residues. The V gene end was trimmed by 6 bases and the J gene end by 9 bases; junction bases not matched to a gene: 12. The CDR3 coding sequence is TGTGCCAGCACTCTCGAGGCTAGCGGGGGAGGTGAGCAGTTCTTC. Translating it yields CASTLEASGGGEQFF. Based on the CDR3 plus reference TRBV9 and TRBJ2-1, the full variable domain is DSGVTQTPKHLITATGQRVTLRCSPRSGDLSVYWYQQSLDQGLQFLIQYYNGEERAKGNILERFSAQQFPDLHSELNLSSLELGDSALYFCASTLEASGGGEQFFGPGTRLTVL.

The V gene is TRBV10-3, the J gene TRBJ2-7; D not certain. CDR1 and CDR2 from the germline V gene are ENHRY and SYGVKD. V lost 3 bases, J lost 2 bases, and 11 bases lay in between. The CDR3 totals 14 residues. In DNA, the CDR3 is TGTGCCATCAGTGAAGGGCCCCCGGCCTACGAGCAGTACTTC. This gives the protein CAISEGPPAYEQYF.

J is TRBJ2-7 and V is TRBV2; D is perhaps TRBD1 (5 bases). The CDR3 totals 13 residues. Germline V CDR1 and CDR2: SNHLY, FYNNEI. V lost 2 bases and J lost 5, with 10 bases in between. CDR3 sequence (DNA): TGTGCCAGCAGTGAACAGGGTAACCACGAGCAGTACTTC. Its translation: CASSEQGNHEQYF. Full variable domain (remainder filled in from reference TRBV2 and TRBJ2-7): EPEVTQTPSHQVTQMGQEVILRCVPISNHLYFYWYRQILGQKVEFLVSFYNNEISEKSEIFDDQFSVERPDGSNFTLKIRSTKLEDSAMYFCASSEQGNHEQYFGPGTRLTVT.